This T cell receptor (beta chain) derives from a study of shared clonotypes between healthy human individuals. V lost 2 bases and J lost 4; bases outside the gene matches: 4. The length of the CDR3 is 15 residues. Germline V gives CDR1 MNHEY, CDR2 SMNVEV (reference sequence). The study enrolled healthy HIV-negative adults without recent acute infections or vaccinations as donors. Repertoires were generated with immunoSEQ multiplex PCR, while TCRdb's copy carries only in-frame clones and drops some. The sample consists of approximately 330,000 clones, around 79% of them appearing once. Study-level results: Only blood was sampled; tissue repertoires likely differ.

With respect to this clone: Its antigen is not known.

J is TRBJ2-3 and V is TRBV27, with 9 bases matching TRBD2. Sequenced material: memory CD4+ T cells sorted from blood. Subset in this sample: CD45RA-negative fraction. This TCR was sampled from a young man in good health. In DNA, the CDR3 is TGTGCCAGCAGTTTAAGATTAGCGGGAGCAGATACGCAGTATTTT. Its translation: CASSLRLAGADTQYF.